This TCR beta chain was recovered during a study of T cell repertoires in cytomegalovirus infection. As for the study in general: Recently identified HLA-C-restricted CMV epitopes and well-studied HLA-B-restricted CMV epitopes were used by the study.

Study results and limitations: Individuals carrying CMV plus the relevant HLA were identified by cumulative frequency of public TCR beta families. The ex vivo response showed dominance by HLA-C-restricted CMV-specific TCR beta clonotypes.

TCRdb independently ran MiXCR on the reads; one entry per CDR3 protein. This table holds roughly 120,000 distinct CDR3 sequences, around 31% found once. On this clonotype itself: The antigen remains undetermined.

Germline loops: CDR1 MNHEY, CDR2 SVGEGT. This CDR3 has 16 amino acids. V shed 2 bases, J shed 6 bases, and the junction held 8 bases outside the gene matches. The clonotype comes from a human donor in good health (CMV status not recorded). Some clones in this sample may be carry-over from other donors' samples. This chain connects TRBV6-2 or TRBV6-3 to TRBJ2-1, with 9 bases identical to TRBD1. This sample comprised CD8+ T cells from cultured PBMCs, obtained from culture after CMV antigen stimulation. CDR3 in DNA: TGTGCCAGCAGTTACGGGGGACAGGGATATGGCAATGAGCAGTTCTTC. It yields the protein CASSYGGQGYGNEQFF.